This passage covers 24 T cell receptor beta chains from one sample sequenced in a study of T cells in Graves' hyperthyroidism and ophthalmopathy. Amplification of TCR beta CDR3 regions used RNA as the template. During a first-round RT-PCR of the TCR CDR3, the HTBI primer set was used. TCRdb independently ran MiXCR on the multiplex PCR reads; one entry per CDR3 protein. The data contain hundreds of thousands of distinct CDR3 sequences, more than 12% of them singletons. Sequenced sample: blood. The source is a woman between 45 and 65 years old with Graves' ophthalmopathy.

This clonotype was counted a few times. The rearrangement joins TRBV19 to TRBJ1-2; no clear D gene. This CDR3 has 13 amino acids. Per the germline V gene, CDR1 is LNHDA and CDR2 is SQIVND (reference sequence). V dropped 6 bases and J dropped 6 bases, with 14 bases sitting between them. The CDR3 nucleotides read TGTGCCAGTAGCCTCCGGACGCCCGATGGCTACACCTTC. It codes for CASSLRTPDGYTF.

Only a few counts were recorded for this clonotype. A read error may account for a junction end that differs from germline. The chain is built from TRBV28 and TRBJ2-2, with TRBD1 matching 11 bases. CDR1 and CDR2 (germline): MDHEN, SYDVKM. The CDR3 has 16 amino acids. The CDR3 sequence is CASSSGTGGGTGEPFF. CDR3 sequence (DNA): TGTGCCAGCAGTTCCGGGACAGGGGGTGGTACCGGGGAGCCGTTTTTT.

This clonotype was counted many times. The chain joins TRBV20-1 to TRBJ2-1; 7 nucleotides agree with TRBD2. The CDR3 is made up of 15 amino acids. J lost 4 bases, V lost 4 bases, and 10 bases had no gene match. Germline CDR1 is DFQATT and CDR2 is SNEGSKA (reference sequence). CDR3 sequence (DNA): TGCAGTGCTATAAGGGCGGGAGTCGGTTACAATGAGCAGTTCTTC. It specifies CSAIRAGVGYNEQFF.

A note on this clonotype: A read error may account for a junction end that differs from germline. This chain joins TRBV9 and TRBJ2-7; D gene uncertain. Germline V lookup: CDR1 SGDLS, CDR2 YYNGEE. The CDR3 is made up of 15 amino acids. The CDR3: CTSSVALGNSYEQYF. The CDR3 nucleotides read TGTACCAGCAGCGTAGCCCTTGGAAATTCCTACGAGCAGTACTTC.

This clonotype was counted many times. The chain employs TRBV11-2 and TRBJ2-1; D may be TRBD2 (6 bases). Germline CDR1 is SGHAT and CDR2 is FQNNGV. This CDR3 region has 14 residues. Trimming removed 3 bases from V and 7 bases from J, with 13 bases in between. CDR3 region: CASSLGREMNEQFF. The CDR3 region has the DNA TGTGCCAGCAGCTTGGGGCGGGAAATGAATGAGCAGTTCTTC.

This clonotype was seen ten or more times. V gene TRBV6-1 combines with J gene TRBJ2-3, with 10 bases identical to TRBD2. The CDR3 is 15 residues long. V trimming: 6 bases; J trimming: 2 bases; junction bases outside the gene matches: 5. The germline V gene encodes CDR1 MNHNS and CDR2 SASEGT. The CDR3 reads CASSEGLAHTDTQYF. CDR3 sequence (DNA): TGTGCCAGCAGCGAGGGACTAGCGCACACAGATACGCAGTATTTT.

This clonotype has at least ten counts. The gene calls are TRBV20-1 and TRBJ2-7; TRBD1 aligns across 7 bases. The CDR3 contains 14 residues. J gave up 5 bases and V 0 bases, and 7 bases lay outside the gene matches. The germline V gene encodes CDR1 DFQATT and CDR2 SNEGSKA (reference sequence). CDR3 residues: CSARDPRQGNEQYF. CDR3 DNA sequence: TGCAGTGCTAGAGATCCCCGACAGGGCAACGAGCAGTACTTC.

This clonotype was recorded at least ten times. V and J are TRBV2 and TRBJ2-1, with 10 bases aligning to TRBD2. V shed 2 bases, J shed 8 bases, and the junction held 6 bases outside the gene matches. The CDR3 runs 15 residues. Looked up from germline, CDR1 is SNHLY and CDR2 is FYNNEI. DNA for the CDR3: TGTGCCAGCAGTGAACGGCTAGCGGGAGTCTATGAGCAGTTCTTC. Protein: CASSERLAGVYEQFF.

This clonotype was counted ten times or more. The V and J genes are TRBV20-1 and TRBJ2-7; 7 nucleotides agree with TRBD1. Germline V gene sequence: CDR1 DFQATT, CDR2 SNEGSKA (reference sequence). The length of the CDR3 is 12 residues. V lost 6 bases to trimming and J lost 5 bases; unmatched junction nucleotides: 7. CDR3 sequence: CSATNRGHEQYF. The CDR3 DNA is TGCAGTGCGACAAACAGGGGCCACGAGCAGTACTTC.

This clonotype was detected only a few times. Since a much larger clone is just one base distant, this may be a read error. The genes are TRBV28 and TRBJ2-1; 11 bases align to TRBD2. The junction had 8 bases not matched to a gene; V was cut back by 6 bases and J by 4 bases. This CDR3 contains 16 residues. Germline loops: CDR1 MDHEN, CDR2 SYDVKM. CDR3 nucleotides: TGTGCCAGCAGATCTATAGCGGGAGGGCATTACAATGAGCAGTTCTTC. Its translation is CASRSIAGGHYNEQFF.

This clonotype was seen a handful of times. The gene calls are TRBV19 and TRBJ2-3, with D unclear. In germline, CDR1 is LNHDA, CDR2 SQIVND (reference sequence). The germline V and J ends were trimmed by 7 bases and 2 bases, with 7 bases remaining between them. The length of the CDR3 is 12 residues. The CDR3 nucleotides are TGTGCCAGTAAAGCCAACACAGATACGCAGTATTTT. Translation: CASKANTDTQYF. Drawing the rest from reference TRBV19 and TRBJ2-3, the complete variable domain is DGGITQSPKYLFRKEGQNVTLSCEQNLNHDAMYWYRQDPGQGLRLIYYSQIVNDFQKGDIAEGYSVSREKKESFPLTVTSAQKNPTAFYLCASKANTDTQYFGPGTRLTVL.

This clonotype was counted between two and nine times. The chain combines TRBV27 with TRBJ2-7, with 9 bases identical to TRBD1. The V segment lost 6 bases and the J segment 3 bases; nucleotides outside the gene matches: 9. This CDR3 spans 15 amino acids. Germline V lookup: CDR1 MNHEY, CDR2 SMNVEV (reference sequence). CDR3 in DNA: TGTGCCAGCAGACCTACAGGGGGCAACTACTACGAGCAGTACTTC. Encoded protein: CASRPTGGNYYEQYF.

This clonotype was detected ten times or more. V and J are TRBV5-8 and TRBJ1-1, with D perhaps TRBD1 (6 bases). The V gene's germline CDR1 is SGHTS and CDR2 YDEGEE. This CDR3 has 15 amino acids. The V gene lost 0 bases and the J gene lost 3 bases, with 12 bases spanning the gap. Here the CDR3 reads CASSLAGGADTEAFF. The DNA for the CDR3 is TGTGCCAGCAGCTTGGCGGGGGGCGCCGACACTGAAGCTTTCTTT.

The chain carries TRBV7-8 and TRBJ1-5, with TRBD1 identical over 9 bases. This CDR3 region has 15 residues. CDR1 and CDR2 from the germline V gene are SGHVS and FQNEAQ. V was clipped by 0 bases and J by 7 bases; unmatched bases: 4. The CDR3 DNA follows: TGTGCCAGCAGCTTAGCGGGACAGGGTATGCAGCCCCAGCATTTT. Its protein is CASSLAGQGMQPQHF.

This clonotype was observed many times. In DNA form, the CDR3 reads TGTGCCAGCAGCCACGGCGTAGGGACAGGGTTGGGCGAGCAGTACTTC. Its protein product is CASSHGVGTGLGEQYF. The rearrangement joins TRBV11-2 to TRBJ2-7; TRBD1 aligns across 9 bases. Germline CDR1 and CDR2: SGHAT and FQNNGV. The CDR3 is made up of 16 amino acids. V trimming: 5 bases; J trimming: 6 bases; junction bases outside the gene matches: 14.

Many counts were recorded for this clonotype. This sequence joins TRBV7-6 and TRBJ2-7; 8 nucleotides line up with TRBD2. Germline assignment: CDR1 SGHVS and CDR2 FNYEAQ. The CDR3 spans 17 residues. Trimming took 3 bases from V and 1 from J; bases not matched to a gene: 11. In nucleotides, the CDR3 is TGTGCCAGCAGCTTTCAAGGCGGGAGGCCAGGTTCCTACGAGCAGTACTTC. Its translation: CASSFQGGRPGSYEQYF.

This clonotype has a count of ten or more. The chain employs TRBV12-3 or TRBV12-4 and TRBJ2-7; the D gene is possibly TRBD2 (5 bases). The CDR3 is made up of 11 amino acids. The ends were cut back, 8 bases at V and 5 bases at J, with 10 bases in the middle. CDR3 DNA sequence: TGTGCCAGCCGGGGAGTCCACGAGCAGTACTTC. Translation: CASRGVHEQYF.

This clonotype showed up many times. The V and J genes are TRBV7-6 and TRBJ1-1; D is perhaps TRBD1 (5 bases). Germline-derived CDR1 and CDR2 are SGHVS and FNYEAQ. V lost 4 bases and J 1 base, leaving 10 bases between the germline ends. This CDR3 has 14 residues. CDR3: CASSYGGANTEAFF. The CDR3 DNA follows: TGTGCCAGCAGCTATGGAGGGGCGAACACTGAAGCTTTCTTT. Full variable domain (rest looked up from reference TRBV7-6 and TRBJ1-1): GAGVSQSPRYKVTKRGQDVALRCDPISGHVSLYWYRQALGQGPEFLTYFNYEAQQDKSGLPNDRFSAERPEGSISTLTIQRTEQRDSAMYRCASSYGGANTEAFFGQGTRLTVV.

Turning to this clonotype: One end of the junction varies from germline; a read error may be responsible. The gene calls are TRBV11-2 and TRBJ2-5, with D uncertain. The CDR3 loop spans 13 amino acids. Germline V CDR1 and CDR2: SGHAT, FQNNGV. In DNA, the CDR3 is TGTGCCAGCAGCGCCTACTACCAAGGGACCCAGTACTTC. Its protein product is CASSAYYQGTQYF. Full variable domain (remainder filled in from reference TRBV11-2 and TRBJ2-5): EAGVAQSPRYKIIEKRQSVAFWCNPISGHATLYWYQQILGQGPKLLIQFQNNGVVDDSQLPKDRFSAERLKGVDSTLKIQPAKLEDSAVYLCASSAYYQGTQYFGPGTRLLVL.

This clonotype has only a few counts. V usage is TRBV27 and J usage is TRBJ2-2, with D perhaps matching TRBD2 (6 bases). CDR3 length: 15 residues. The V gene lost 6 bases and the J gene lost 7 bases, with 18 bases spanning the gap. CDR1 is MNHEY and CDR2 is SMNVEV in the germline V gene (reference sequence). The CDR3: CASRPLGGINGELFF. The CDR3 DNA sequence: TGTGCCAGCAGACCACTCGGCGGGATAAACGGGGAGCTGTTTTTT.

The J gene is TRBJ2-5, the V gene TRBV6-2 or TRBV6-3; D is perhaps TRBD2 (7 bases). Germline loops: CDR1 MNHEY, CDR2 SVGEGT. There are 18 residues in the CDR3. The ends were cut back, 4 bases at V and 4 bases at J, with 25 bases in the middle. CDR3 region: CASSSRLTGGQHGETQYF. CDR3 DNA sequence: TGTGCCAGCAGTTCACGGCTAACGGGGGGCCAGCACGGAGAGACCCAGTACTTC.

V is TRBV4-2 and J is TRBJ2-7; 9 bases map to TRBD1. Germline CDR1 is LGHNA and CDR2 is YNFKEQ. The CDR3 loop spans 16 amino acids. The ends lost 1 base at V and 6 bases at J; junction bases unmatched: 10. CDR3 in DNA: TGTGCCAGCAGCCAAGTAGGGGGGGACAGGGTTGGCGAGCAGTACTTC. This translates into CASSQVGGDRVGEQYF.

The J gene is TRBJ1-2, the V gene TRBV28; TRBD1 matches 8 bases. From germline, CDR1 is MDHEN and CDR2 SYDVKM. The CDR3 length is 14 residues. With 5 bases clipped from V and 11 bases from J, the junction kept 13 bases outside the gene matches. CDR3 sequence (DNA): TGTGCCAGCAGTCCACCGGGACAGGACCTAGGTTACACCTTC. It codes for CASSPPGQDLGYTF.

This clonotype appeared many times. The chain recombines TRBV28 with TRBJ1-1; D is unresolved. The ends were cut back, 3 bases at V and 5 bases at J, with 4 bases in the middle. The CDR3 is made up of 11 amino acids. The germline CDR1 and CDR2 sequences are MDHEN and SYDVKM. CDR3 region: CASSFLTEAFF. Written as DNA, the CDR3 is TGTGCCAGCAGTTTTTTAACTGAAGCTTTCTTT.